This record covers a single TCR beta chain. Antigen unknown. Germline values: CDR1 SGHTA, CDR2 FQGTGA. This CDR3 comprises 15 residues. V lost 5 bases to trimming and J lost 7 bases; unmatched junction nucleotides: 7. This record belongs to a study of cytomegalovirus exposure and HLA in healthy donors. Points from the study as a whole: Most TCR sequences were seen very rarely across donors, but some public TCRs occurred in many. The listing of 150 to 200 TCR beta chains classed them as cytomegalovirus-associated. Confirmation was obtained in vitro that a few CMV-associated chains are specific for CMV antigens.

Libraries were prepared by immunoSEQ multiplex PCR; TCRdb keeps only in-frame clonotypes and omits some of them. The sample has some 330,000 clones; more than 80% are singletons. The clonotype comes from a woman between 18 and 30 years old in good health and CMV-seronegative. V and J are TRBV7-3 and TRBJ2-1; 11 bases match TRBD2. Sequences were obtained from PBMCs. The DNA of the CDR3 is TGTGCCAGCAGCAAACTAGCGGGAGCTTGGAATGAGCAGTTCTTC. This translates into CASSKLAGAWNEQFF. The full variable domain, with the rest looked up from reference TRBV7-3 and TRBJ2-1, is GAGVSQTPSNKVTEKGKYVELRCDPISGHTALYWYRQSLGQGPEFLIYFQGTGAADDSGLPNDRFFAVRPEGSVSTLKIQRTERGDSAVYLCASSKLAGAWNEQFFGPGTRLTVL.